One sample yielded the 26 T cell receptor beta chains listed below, sequenced in a study of blood T cell repertoires in COVID-19. Clones were sequenced by immunoSEQ multiplex PCR, and TCRdb holds only the in-frame ones, with some missing. The sample has 55,000 to 65,000 clones, 75% to 90% seen once; the top ten hold more than 30%. The sequenced sample was peripheral blood. These receptors were collected from a man in his 60s with COVID-19, enrolled during active disease.

This clone has a handful of counts. The rearrangement uses TRBV11-2 and TRBJ2-7; a weak D match, TRBD2 (5 bases). Trimming removed 2 bases from V and 2 bases from J, with 13 bases in between. CDR1 is SGHAT, CDR2 FQNNGV, per germline. The CDR3 length is 15 residues. This CDR3 reads CASSLLASSAYEQYF. In DNA, the CDR3 is TGTGCCAGCAGCTTACTGGCTAGCAGCGCCTACGAGCAGTACTTC.

This clone was counted a few times. The genes are TRBV2 and TRBJ2-1; 10 bases are a match to TRBD2. CDR3 length equals 15 residues. The V gene's germline CDR1 is SNHLY and CDR2 FYNNEI. The V gene end was trimmed by 2 bases and the J gene end by 4 bases; junction bases not matched to a gene: 2. The CDR3 sequence is CASSESSGGYNEQFF. As DNA, the CDR3 is TGTGCCAGCAGTGAATCTAGCGGGGGTTACAATGAGCAGTTCTTC.

The chain uses TRBV6-5 and TRBJ2-7; 13 bases map to TRBD2. Germline V gives CDR1 MNHEY, CDR2 SVGAGI. The CDR3 is made up of 15 amino acids. The V and J ends lost 2 bases and 3 bases, in that order; junction bases with no gene match: 1. The CDR3 region has the DNA TGTGCCAGCAGTTACCGACTAGCGGGGGGCTACGAGCAGTACTTC. This gives the protein CASSYRLAGGYEQYF.

V is TRBV24-1 and J is TRBJ2-5; 12 nucleotides agree with TRBD1. After removal of 4 bases from V and 5 bases from J, the junction contained 7 bases not matched to a gene. The CDR3 length is 16 residues. Per germline, CDR1 KGHDR and CDR2 SFDVKD. CDR3 sequence reads: CATSDTGTGGRETQYF. CDR3 nucleotide sequence: TGTGCCACCAGTGACACCGGGACAGGGGGCCGGGAGACCCAGTACTTC.

This rearrangement joins TRBV2 to TRBJ1-1, with 9 positions matching TRBD1. Germline values: CDR1 SNHLY, CDR2 FYNNEI. This CDR3 has 14 amino acids. Trimming cost V 6 bases and J 5 bases; bases outside gene matches: 7. The CDR3 coding sequence is TGTGCCAGCAGGACCGGGACAGGGTTGACTGAAGCTTTCTTT. It is translated as CASRTGTGLTEAFF.

This clone was observed a handful of times. This chain uses TRBV21-1 with TRBJ1-2; the DNA was not used to check the table's D call, TRBD1. TRBV21-1 constitutes a pseudogene. CDR3 length equals 13 residues. The DNA of the CDR3 is TGTGCCAGCAGCAAATACAGGGTGTTTGGCTACACCTTC. It yields the protein CASSKYRVFGYTF.

This clone was found once. V and J are TRBV3-1 (or the pseudogene TRBV3-2) and TRBJ1-2; the D gene is possibly TRBD1 (5 bases). This CDR3 contains 14 residues. Germline values: CDR1 LGHDT, CDR2 YNNKEL (reference sequence). The germline V and J ends were trimmed by 3 bases and 4 bases, with 12 bases remaining between them. The CDR3 nucleotides read TGTGCCAGCAGCCAGGGGGGGAAGAGCTATGGCTACACCTTC. This sequence encodes CASSQGGKSYGYTF.

To note about this clone: Just one base apart from a much larger clone, this may be a read error. Distinct nucleotide sequences in the sample also encode this CDR3. DNA for the CDR3: TGTGCCCGCAGCTTGGGAGGGGGGGGGAGGGCCCTCCCTGGGTATTTT. Amino acids: CARSLGGGGRALPGYF. V gene TRBV5-5 combines with J gene TRBJ2-3; possible D gene TRBD2, 7 bases. The length of the CDR3 is 16 residues. Germline assignment: CDR1 SGHKS and CDR2 YYEKEE (reference sequence).

The rearrangement links TRBV5-6 to TRBJ1-5, with a possible D match to TRBD1 (6 bases). V was cut by 4 bases and J by 6 bases, with 17 bases left in between. The CDR3 sequence is 15 residues long. CDR1 SGHDT and CDR2 YYEEEE come from the germline V gene. CDR3 loop: CASSQDRWPGQPQHF. The DNA of the CDR3 is TGTGCCAGCAGCCAAGACAGGTGGCCGGGTCAGCCCCAGCATTTT.

The V and J genes are TRBV12-3 or TRBV12-4 and TRBJ1-1; D ambiguous. V was trimmed by 6 bases and J by 7 bases, leaving 15 bases between them. The CDR3 spans 13 residues. CDR3 DNA: TGTGCCAGCAGCCCGGGGTGGTTAAATGAAGCTTTCTTT. Translation gives CASSPGWLNEAFF.

The chain has TRBV18 and TRBJ1-3; D is uncertain. Germline lookup yields CDR1 KGHSH and CDR2 LQKENI. The CDR3 sequence is 14 residues long. V shed 6 bases and J shed 0 bases, with 9 bases lying between them. The chain's CDR3 is CASSPGVSGNTIYF. The CDR3 DNA follows: TGTGCCAGCTCTCCGGGAGTCTCTGGAAACACCATATATTTT.

The V call is TRBV5-5, the J call TRBJ1-2; 9 bases align to TRBD1. Trimming cost V 4 bases and J 7 bases; bases outside gene matches: 14. Germline-derived CDR1 and CDR2 are SGHKS and YYEKEE (reference sequence). The length of the CDR3 is 16 residues. CDR3 sequence: CASSVGGLGTGLGYTF. The CDR3, as DNA: TGTGCCAGCAGCGTTGGGGGACTGGGGACAGGGCTTGGCTACACCTTC.

The rearrangement uses TRBV10-3 and TRBJ2-1; D possibly corresponds to TRBD2 (5 bases). V lost 3 bases and J lost 10, with 19 bases in between. Germline V lookup: CDR1 ENHRY, CDR2 SYGVKD. This CDR3 comprises 15 residues. The CDR3 DNA reads TGTGCCATCAGTGACCCCCAGGCCTCGAGAGGGGAGCAGTTCTTC. It is translated as CAISDPQASRGEQFF.

This sequence joins TRBV9 and TRBJ2-7; 8 positions agree with TRBD1. CDR1 SGDLS and CDR2 YYNGEE come from the germline V gene. This CDR3 comprises 14 residues. The junction had 4 bases not matched to a gene; V was cut back by 0 bases and J by 5 bases. CDR3 sequence reads: CASSVGDRPHEQYF. DNA for the CDR3: TGTGCCAGCAGCGTAGGGGACAGGCCCCACGAGCAGTACTTC.

Notes on this clone: The junction does not match germline at one end; this may be a read error. The V call is TRBV29-1, the J call TRBJ2-1; 8 bases map to TRBD2. The CDR3 is 16 residues long. The V gene's germline CDR1 is SQVTM and CDR2 ANQGSEA. CDR3 nucleotides: TGCAGCGCTGAATCTACGGCTAGCGGGCAGTACAATGAGCAGTTCTTC. Translation gives CSAESTASGQYNEQFF.

V and J are TRBV9 and TRBJ2-3; weak D call: TRBD1 (5 bases). The CDR3 consists of 15 residues. In germline, CDR1 is SGDLS, CDR2 YYNGEE. Trimming took 3 bases from V and 0 from J, leaving 11 bases between them. The CDR3 DNA reads as TGTGCCAGCAGCGCCGTGGGGCAGAGCACAGATACGCAGTATTTT. It is translated as CASSAVGQSTDTQYF.

The rearrangement links TRBV15 to TRBJ1-5; D gene unclear. The germline gives CDR1 LNHNV, CDR2 YYDKDF (reference sequence). The ends were cut back, 6 bases at V and 0 bases at J, with 9 bases in the middle. CDR3 length equals 14 residues. Written as DNA, the CDR3 is TGTGCCACCAGGGCCAGGAATAGCAATCAGCCCCAGCATTTT. Protein product: CATRARNSNQPQHF. The full variable domain, with the rest looked up from reference TRBV15 and TRBJ1-5, is DAMVIQNPRYQVTQFGKPVTLSCSQTLNHNVMYWYQQKSSQAPKLLFHYYDKDFNNEADTPDNFQSRRPNTSFCFLDIRSPGLGDTAMYLCATRARNSNQPQHFGDGTRLSIL.

The chain has TRBV30 and TRBJ1-5; 8 bases align to TRBD1. Germline lookup yields CDR1 GTSNPN and CDR2 SVGIG (reference sequence). The trim removed 1 base at V and 5 bases at J, leaving 4 bases unmatched. This CDR3 comprises 14 residues. For the CDR3, the DNA is TGTGCCTGGAGTGGGTCAGGGGGCTATCAGCCCCAGCATTTT. This translates into CAWSGSGGYQPQHF.

V usage is TRBV5-6 and J usage is TRBJ1-1; 8 nucleotides line up with TRBD1. CDR3 length: 14 amino acids. The junction had 5 bases not matched to a gene; V was cut back by 4 bases and J by 3 bases. CDR1 and CDR2 (germline): SGHDT, YYEEEE. CDR3 loop: CASSQTGVDTEAFF. Here the CDR3 DNA reads TGTGCCAGCAGCCAGACAGGGGTGGACACTGAAGCTTTCTTT.

The chain couples TRBV2 to TRBJ1-1; D might be TRBD1 (5 bases). Germline V gene data show CDR1 as SNHLY and CDR2 as FYNNEI. With 6 bases removed from V and 7 bases from J, the gap between germline ends came to 9 bases. This CDR3 is built from 11 residues. The CDR3 region has the DNA TGTGCCAGCAGGCCCAGGGATGAAGCTTTCTTT. Protein sequence: CASRPRDEAFF.

The chain carries TRBV7-2 and TRBJ2-1; a weak D match, TRBD2 (6 bases). V shed 5 bases and J shed 6 bases, with 17 bases lying between them. The CDR3 is made up of 15 amino acids. From germline, CDR1 is SGHTA and CDR2 FQGNSA. The CDR3 is CASSVGSPPGNEQFF. CDR3 sequence (DNA): TGTGCCAGCAGCGTCGGGAGTCCCCCGGGCAATGAGCAGTTCTTC.

The chain combines TRBV3-1 (or the pseudogene TRBV3-2) with TRBJ2-5; TRBD2 agrees at 10 bases. Looked up from germline, CDR1 is LGHDT and CDR2 is YNNKEL (reference sequence). Losses at the gene ends were 6 bases for V and 5 bases for J; bases not matched to a gene: 3. CDR3 length equals 13 residues. CDR3 sequence (DNA): TGTGCCAGCAGTAGAGCGGGGGGGGAGACCCAGTACTTC. Protein sequence: CASSRAGGETQYF.

The rearrangement uses TRBV3-1 (or the pseudogene TRBV3-2) and TRBJ2-2, with a possible D match to TRBD2 (5 bases). CDR1 and CDR2 from the germline V gene are LGHDT and YNNKEL (reference sequence). The V and J ends lost 4 bases and 5 bases respectively, with 14 bases between them. The CDR3 runs to 15 residues. In nucleotides, the CDR3 is TGTGCCAGCAGCCGAAGGACGGGGTGGACCGGGGAGCTGTTTTTT. The encoded protein is CASSRRTGWTGELFF.

This chain connects TRBV19 to TRBJ1-4; D may be TRBD1 (5 bases). V was shortened by 6 bases and J by 0 bases, with 14 bases between the two germline ends. The germline CDR1 and CDR2 sequences are LNHDA and SQIVND (reference sequence). The CDR3 covers 16 residues. This CDR3 reads CASRWRDWATNEKLFF. CDR3 nucleotides: TGTGCCAGTAGGTGGAGGGACTGGGCAACTAATGAAAAACTGTTTTTT.

The genes are TRBV27 and TRBJ1-2; 7 nucleotides match TRBD1. The CDR3 totals 13 residues. Losses at the gene ends were 0 bases for V and 7 bases for J; bases not matched to a gene: 2. From germline, CDR1 is MNHEY and CDR2 SMNVEV (reference sequence). The DNA for the CDR3 is TGTGCCAGCAGTTTATCGCGACAGGGTGGCTACACCTTC. It is translated as CASSLSRQGGYTF.

The CDR3 protein is CASSPSGRGDRAVYF. The CDR3, as DNA: TGTGCCAGCAGCCCCTCCGGAAGGGGTGACCGGGCGGTGTACTTC. The chain combines TRBV14 with TRBJ2-7; perhaps TRBD1 as D (5 bases). V gave up 4 bases and J gave up 12 bases, with 25 bases separating them. This CDR3 has 15 residues. Germline values: CDR1 SGHDN, CDR2 FVKESK.